A single sample gave rise to the 10 T cell receptor beta chains below, sequenced in a study of blood T cell repertoires in COVID-19. Measured with immunoSEQ multiplex PCR; TCRdb has only the in-frame clones, and not every one. The repertoire holds tens of thousands of clones, with about 86% as singletons. The sample comprised peripheral blood. The receptor source for this set is a man aged 35 to 55 with acute or convalescent COVID-19.

This clone occurred once. V and J are TRBV21-1 and TRBJ2-7; whether TRBD1, the table's D call, matches the DNA was not checked. TRBV21-1 is recorded as a pseudogene. This CDR3 spans 13 amino acids. The CDR3 region is CASSSRDISEQYF. The CDR3 coding sequence is TGTGCCAGCAGCTCCCGGGACATCAGCGAGCAGTACTTC.

J is TRBJ2-3 and V is TRBV9; 10 bases map to TRBD2. The CDR3 runs 16 residues. From germline, CDR1 is SGDLS and CDR2 YYNGEE. The V segment lost 2 bases and the J segment 5 bases; nucleotides outside the gene matches: 8. In nucleotides, the CDR3 is TGTGCCAGCAGCGTTCAGCCTAGCGGGGGAGGAGATACGCAGTATTTT. This sequence encodes CASSVQPSGGGDTQYF.

The J gene is TRBJ2-3, the V gene TRBV10-1; 10 positions match TRBD1. The V segment lost 4 bases and the J segment 9 bases; nucleotides outside the gene matches: 10. CDR3 length: 15 amino acids. The germline V gene encodes CDR1 WNHNN and CDR2 SYGVQD (reference sequence). The CDR3 DNA reads as TGCGCCAGCAGTGGACAGGGGGCCCATCCCGGGACGCAGTATTTT. The encoded protein is CASSGQGAHPGTQYF.

In this sample, this clone turned up a few times. CDR3 amino acids: CASSPRQVPYEQYF. In DNA, the CDR3 is TGTGCCAGCAGTCCCAGACAGGTTCCCTACGAGCAGTACTTC. This chain links TRBV28 with TRBJ2-7, with D possibly TRBD1 on 6 matching bases. In germline, CDR1 is MDHEN, CDR2 SYDVKM. V gave up 5 bases and J gave up 2 bases, with 13 bases separating them. This CDR3 region has 14 residues.

The V call is TRBV9, the J call TRBJ2-1; 7 nucleotides match TRBD1. CDR1 and CDR2 from the germline V gene are SGDLS and YYNGEE. V gave up 3 bases and J gave up 2 bases; unmatched junction bases: 2. The CDR3 sequence is 14 residues long. The CDR3 protein is CASSATGAYNEQFF. In nucleotides, the CDR3 is TGTGCCAGCAGCGCCACAGGGGCCTACAATGAGCAGTTCTTC.

The V call is TRBV2, the J call TRBJ1-6, with 7 bases that match TRBD1. Germline CDR1 is SNHLY and CDR2 is FYNNEI. The CDR3 spans 14 residues. After removal of 7 bases from V and 7 bases from J, the junction contained 7 bases not matched to a gene. The CDR3 sequence is CASNQQGENSPLHF. The CDR3 region has the DNA TGTGCCAGCAATCAGCAGGGGGAGAATTCACCCCTCCACTTT.

The chain links TRBV6-5 to TRBJ2-5, with D maybe TRBD1 (5 bases). Deletions cut 2 bases from V and 5 bases from J, with 9 bases between. The CDR3 covers 13 residues. Germline V CDR1 and CDR2: MNHEY, SVGAGI. For the CDR3, the DNA is TGTGCCAGCAGTTACGGCAGGGCGGAGACCCAGTACTTC. This translates into CASSYGRAETQYF.

The gene calls are TRBV2 and TRBJ1-1, with a weak D call TRBD1 (5 bases). The V end was cut by 3 bases, the J end by 4 bases, with 12 bases between. The CDR3 is 14 amino acids. The V gene's germline CDR1 is SNHLY and CDR2 FYNNEI. CDR3 residues: CASSESGRGTEAFF. DNA for the CDR3: TGTGCCAGCAGTGAGTCAGGGCGGGGCACTGAAGCTTTCTTT.

V usage is TRBV30 and J usage is TRBJ1-5, with 10 bases identical to TRBD1. There are 15 residues in the CDR3. Losses at the gene ends were 4 bases for V and 7 bases for J; bases not matched to a gene: 10. CDR1 and CDR2 (germline): GTSNPN, SVGIG (reference sequence). The CDR3 region is CAWILDRGIGQPQHF. DNA of the CDR3: TGTGCCTGGATCTTGGACAGGGGGATTGGGCAGCCCCAGCATTTT. Supplemented by reference TRBV30 and TRBJ1-5, the full variable domain reads SQTIHQWPATLVQPVGSPLSLECTVEGTSNPNLYWYRQAAGRGLQLLFYSVGIGQISSEVPQNLSASRPQDRQFILSSKKLLLSDSGFYLCAWILDRGIGQPQHFGDGTRLSIL.

The table lists this clone with a few counts. The rearrangement joins TRBV7-2 to TRBJ2-5; 10 nucleotides match TRBD1. Germline V gene sequence: CDR1 SGHTA, CDR2 FQGNSA. V lost 1 base to trimming and J lost 5 bases; unmatched junction nucleotides: 7. The CDR3 spans 16 residues. DNA for the CDR3: TGTGCCAGCAGCTTAGGTGGGACAGGGGCCCACGAGACCCAGTACTTC. Translating it yields CASSLGGTGAHETQYF. Supplemented by reference TRBV7-2 and TRBJ2-5, the full variable domain reads GAGVSQSPSNKVTEKGKDVELRCDPISGHTALYWYRQSLGQGLEFLIYFQGNSAPDKSGLPSDRFSAERTGGSVSTLTIQRTQQEDSAVYLCASSLGGTGAHETQYFGPGTRLLVL.